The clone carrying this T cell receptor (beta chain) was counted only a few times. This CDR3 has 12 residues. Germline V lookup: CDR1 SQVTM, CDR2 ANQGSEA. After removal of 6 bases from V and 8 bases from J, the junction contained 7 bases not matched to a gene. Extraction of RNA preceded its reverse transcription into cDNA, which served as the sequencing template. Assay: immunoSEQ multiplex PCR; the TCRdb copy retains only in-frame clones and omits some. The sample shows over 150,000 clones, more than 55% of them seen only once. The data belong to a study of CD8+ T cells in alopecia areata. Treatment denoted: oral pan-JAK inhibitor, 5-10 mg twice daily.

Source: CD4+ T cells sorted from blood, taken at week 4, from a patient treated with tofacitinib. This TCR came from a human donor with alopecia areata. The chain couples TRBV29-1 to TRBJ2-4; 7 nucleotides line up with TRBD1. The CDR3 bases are TGCAGCGTGCAAACAGGGGCGGACATTCAGTACTTC. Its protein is CSVQTGADIQYF.